This T cell receptor beta chain was recovered during a study of CD4 T cells in relation to SARS-CoV-2 and coronaviruses. Study overall: Crossreactive spike epitopes shared across donors were mapped to their HLA restriction. The study, taken as a whole, reports: No donor gave both pre-pandemic and post-infection samples.

The unexposed donors gave CD4+ T cells in 2011-2018, prior to COVID-19. The cells were cultured for 10 days before CD4+ T cells were isolated. Unexposed-donor CD4+ T cells were probed with SARS-CoV-2 S/N and four cold-coronavirus spikes, cells permitting. TCRdb's copy holds only in-frame clones and misses some; the assay was immunoSEQ multiplex PCR. The data hold approximately 20,000 clones, with around 80% observed a single time. V shed 6 bases, J shed 0 bases, and the junction held 7 bases outside the gene matches. CDR1 is LGHDT and CDR2 is YNNKEL in the germline V gene (reference sequence). The CDR3 has 16 amino acids. A word on this clone: Its antigen is still unknown.

Source material: CD4+ T cells from PBMCs, cultured in vitro. The clonotype originates from a human donor in good health. The V and J genes are TRBV3-1 (or the pseudogene TRBV3-2) and TRBJ2-3; the match to TRBD2 covers 9 bases. The CDR3 sequence: CASRLTTSGSTDTQYF. The CDR3 DNA sequence: TGTGCCAGCAGACTTACGACTAGCGGAAGCACAGATACGCAGTATTTT.